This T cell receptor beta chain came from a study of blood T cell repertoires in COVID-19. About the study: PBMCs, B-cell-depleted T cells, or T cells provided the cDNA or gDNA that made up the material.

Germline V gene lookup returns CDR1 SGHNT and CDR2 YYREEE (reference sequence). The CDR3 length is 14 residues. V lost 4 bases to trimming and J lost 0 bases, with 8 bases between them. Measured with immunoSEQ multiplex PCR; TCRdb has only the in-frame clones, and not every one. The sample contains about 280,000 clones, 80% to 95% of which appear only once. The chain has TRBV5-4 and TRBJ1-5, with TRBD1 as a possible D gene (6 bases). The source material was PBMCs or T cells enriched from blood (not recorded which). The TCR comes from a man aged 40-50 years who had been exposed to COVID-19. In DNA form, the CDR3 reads TGTGCCAGCAGCCTACAGGGTAGCAATCAGCCCCAGCATTTT. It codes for CASSLQGSNQPQHF.